This T cell receptor (beta chain) derives from a study of T cells in Graves' hyperthyroidism and ophthalmopathy. Study-level information: Peripheral blood collection took place at initial diagnosis, before any treatment. Study-wide points: Ophthalmopathy was told apart from stable hyperthyroidism by a 13 V-J model. Model output signaled ophthalmopathy a median approximately six months ahead of onset.

The CDR3 has 13 residues. Deletions cut 4 bases from V and 3 bases from J, with 10 bases between. Germline CDR1 MNHNS, CDR2 SASEGT. Comments on this clonotype: Its antigen is undetermined.

Patients showing uncontrolled infection, other autoimmune disease, pregnancy or lactation were ineligible. The investigators amplified TCR beta CDR3 regions from RNA transcripts. First-round RT-PCR targeting the TCR CDR3 was performed with the HTBI primer set. MiXCR, applied by TCRdb to the multiplex PCR reads, yields one record per CDR3 protein. The table lists around 240,000 distinct CDR3 sequences, roughly 15% of them singletons. The chain carries TRBV6-1 and TRBJ2-7; TRBD2 is a possible D gene (5 bases). Specimen: blood. The TCR comes from a middle-aged woman with Graves' hyperthyroidism that later progressed to Graves' ophthalmopathy. CDR3 DNA sequence: TGTGCCAGCAGTGCGGACTTCTACTACGAGCAGTACTTC. Its translation: CASSADFYYEQYF.